This T cell receptor (beta chain) was retrieved from a study of monozygotic twins with inflammatory bowel disease. General study points: For IBD, no single strong associated signal or clonotype was supported. IBD-affected twins scored below their healthy co-twins in TCRbeta diversity (inverse Simpson).

Germline assignment: CDR1 SGHDT and CDR2 YYEEEE. The CDR3 is 14 residues long. From its re-call of the 5' RACE reads, TCRdb lists each CDR3 protein once, without DNA. The sample has around 200,000 distinct CDR3 sequences. To note about this clonotype: The antigen remains unidentified.

Specimen: blood. The genes are TRBV5-6 and TRBJ1-1. The sequence was obtained from a human donor with ulcerative colitis or Crohn's disease, or a healthy co-twin of an affected twin (not recorded which). The CDR3 region is CASSWGHLNTEAFF.